This passage covers 26 T cell receptor beta chains from one sample sequenced in a study of blood T cell repertoires in COVID-19. Sequencing was performed with immunoSEQ multiplex PCR; in TCRdb, only in-frame clones are kept and a portion is missing. The data show fewer than 95,000 clones, 55% to 75% seen once. The sequencing sample was made of peripheral blood. The receptors derive from a woman aged 80 or over with acute or convalescent COVID-19.

J is TRBJ1-4 and V is TRBV6-5; 9 nucleotides line up with TRBD1. Germline trimming cut 5 bases from V and 5 bases from J; bases unmatched to any gene: 3. Looked up from germline, CDR1 is MNHEY and CDR2 is SVGAGI. The CDR3 sequence is 14 residues long. The CDR3 DNA follows: TGTGCCAGCAGTCGACAGGGGGGAAATGAAAAACTGTTTTTT. This gives the protein CASSRQGGNEKLFF.

The chain recombines TRBV7-9 with TRBJ1-1, with TRBD1 matching over 7 bases. Trimming took 6 bases from V and 3 from J; bases not matched to a gene: 10. This CDR3 is 15 amino acids long. The V gene's germline CDR1 is SEHNR and CDR2 FQNEAQ (reference sequence). The CDR3 spells CASRGLQGGYTEAFF. CDR3 sequence (DNA): TGTGCCAGCAGGGGGCTCCAGGGGGGATACACTGAAGCTTTCTTT.

This clone was counted a few times. The rearrangement uses TRBV7-9 and TRBJ2-1, with D hard to call. The V gene lost 4 bases and the J gene lost 6 bases, with 10 bases spanning the gap. The CDR3 is 13 amino acids. Germline values: CDR1 SEHNR, CDR2 FQNEAQ (reference sequence). CDR3 protein: CASSSFDINEQFF. CDR3 in DNA: TGTGCCAGCAGCTCGTTCGACATCAATGAGCAGTTCTTC.

A note on this clone: Other DNA sequences of this sample code for an identical CDR3. V gene TRBV7-2 combines with J gene TRBJ1-3, with D uncertain. V lost 5 bases, J lost 3 bases, and 8 bases lay in between. Germline assignment: CDR1 SGHTA and CDR2 FQGNSA. The CDR3 loop spans 13 amino acids. As DNA, the CDR3 is TGTGCCAGCAGCCAAAGCCGTGGAAACACCATATATTTT. Its protein product is CASSQSRGNTIYF.

The chain has TRBV6-2 or TRBV6-3 and TRBJ2-2, with 7 bases identical to TRBD1. The CDR3 is made up of 14 amino acids. CDR1 and CDR2 from the germline V gene are MNHEY and SVGEGT. The trim removed 5 bases at V and 7 bases at J, leaving 7 bases unmatched. The CDR3 DNA sequence: TGTGCCAGCAGTCCACAGGGGACCGGCGGGGAGCTGTTTTTT. It yields the protein CASSPQGTGGELFF.

This chain connects TRBV19 to TRBJ1-5; 7 nucleotides agree with TRBD1. In germline, CDR1 is LNHDA, CDR2 SQIVND (reference sequence). V shed 3 bases and J 5 bases; nucleotides not matched to a gene: 4. The length of the CDR3 is 14 residues. Here the CDR3 reads CASSIQGDDQPQHF. CDR3 bases: TGTGCCAGTAGTATTCAGGGGGACGATCAGCCCCAGCATTTT.

The V call is TRBV18, the J call TRBJ2-4; tentative D call: TRBD2 (6 bases). The germline V and J ends were trimmed by 6 bases and 3 bases, with 18 bases remaining between them. The length of the CDR3 is 16 residues. Germline V CDR1 and CDR2: KGHSH, LQKENI. This chain's CDR3 is CASSPLVHGGKNIQYF. DNA for the CDR3: TGTGCCAGCTCCCCCCTGGTCCACGGGGGCAAAAACATTCAGTACTTC.

This clone was picked up a small number of times. The gene calls are TRBV6-5 and TRBJ1-6, with D maybe TRBD1 (5 bases). Germline V gene sequence: CDR1 MNHEY, CDR2 SVGAGI. V was trimmed by 6 bases and J by 14 bases, leaving 23 bases between them. This CDR3 comprises 15 residues. The CDR3 spells CASRKGRTGGFTLHF. The CDR3 DNA sequence: TGTGCCAGCAGGAAGGGACGGACGGGAGGATTCACCCTCCACTTT.

J is TRBJ2-2 and V is TRBV7-2; D uncertain. Trimming left V 6 bases short and J 4 bases short, with 9 bases between. Looked up from germline, CDR1 is SGHTA and CDR2 is FQGNSA. The CDR3 length is 13 residues. CDR3 in amino acids: CASRGRGTGELFF. As DNA, the CDR3 is TGTGCCAGCAGGGGCCGTGGCACCGGGGAGCTGTTTTTT.

This clone appeared a few times. CDR3 nucleotide sequence: TGTGCCAGCAGTTTATGGTGGTCAGGGTCGGTCACTGAAGCTTTCTTT. Translation gives CASSLWWSGSVTEAFF. V usage is TRBV28 and J usage is TRBJ1-1; TRBD1 might be the D (5 bases). The CDR3 totals 16 residues. The V gene lost 0 bases and the J gene lost 4 bases, with 15 bases spanning the gap. Germline CDR1 reads MDHEN; CDR2 reads SYDVKM.

The J gene is TRBJ1-6, the V gene TRBV7-6; D might be TRBD1 (5 bases). The CDR3 totals 13 residues. Trimming stripped 1 base from V and 10 bases from J, with 8 bases between. The germline gives CDR1 SGHVS, CDR2 FNYEAQ. DNA of the CDR3: TGTGCCAGCAGCTTAGAGGGGCGATCACCCCTCCACTTT. Its translation is CASSLEGRSPLHF.

The chain has TRBV5-4 and TRBJ2-5, with TRBD2 identical over 10 bases. Germline V CDR1 and CDR2: SGHNT, YYREEE (reference sequence). The ends lost 1 base at V and 4 bases at J; junction bases unmatched: 4. The CDR3 runs to 15 residues. In DNA form, the CDR3 reads TGTGCCAGCAGCTTGTTGGTAGCGGGGGGAGAGACCCAGTACTTC. Amino acid sequence: CASSLLVAGGETQYF.

This clone occurred a few times. The chain joins TRBV10-3 to TRBJ2-3; D perhaps matches TRBD2 (6 bases). Per germline, CDR1 ENHRY and CDR2 SYGVKD. Trimming cost V 3 bases and J 2 bases, with 15 bases left between them. This CDR3 has 16 amino acids. CDR3 DNA sequence: TGTGCCATCAGTGATCCGGGACTCCAAACCACAGATACGCAGTATTTT. It encodes CAISDPGLQTTDTQYF.

This clone was counted at least ten times. This chain connects TRBV28 to TRBJ2-5; TRBD1 agrees at 7 bases. Trimming cost V 7 bases and J 4 bases; bases outside gene matches: 9. Germline V gene sequence: CDR1 MDHEN, CDR2 SYDVKM. The CDR3 is 14 residues long. CDR3: CASTLTGTGETQYF. The CDR3 DNA reads TGTGCCAGCACCCTGACAGGGACGGGAGAGACCCAGTACTTC.

This clone was seen once. This rearrangement joins TRBV9 to TRBJ2-1, with 12 bases aligning to TRBD2. The germline CDR1 and CDR2 sequences are SGDLS and YYNGEE. The ends lost 3 bases at V and 5 bases at J; junction bases unmatched: 6. The length of the CDR3 is 16 residues. The chain's CDR3 is CASSETLAGGDNEQFF. In DNA form, the CDR3 reads TGTGCCAGCAGCGAGACACTAGCGGGGGGCGACAATGAGCAGTTCTTC.

This clone was observed a few times. The chain recombines TRBV21-1 with TRBJ2-1; the tabulated D call, TRBD2, remains unverified against the DNA. TRBV21-1 is classified as a pseudogene. This CDR3 contains 19 residues. The CDR3 DNA sequence: TGTGCCAGCAGCAAAGGGCCCCGACTAGCGGAGACGGAGTACAATGAGCAGTTCTTC. Translating gives CASSKGPRLAETEYNEQFF.

This clone was seen a few times. The chain joins TRBV5-5 to TRBJ2-7, with 10 bases fitting TRBD1. V gave up 4 bases and J gave up 3 bases; unmatched junction bases: 7. The CDR3 is 15 residues long. The germline gives CDR1 SGHKS, CDR2 YYEKEE (reference sequence). The CDR3 sequence: CASSGFRTGGYEQYF. The CDR3 region has the DNA TGTGCCAGCAGCGGTTTTAGGACAGGGGGCTACGAGCAGTACTTC.

The V call is TRBV29-1, the J call TRBJ1-4, with TRBD1 identical over 9 bases. V gave up 6 bases and J gave up 5 bases; unmatched junction bases: 7. In germline, CDR1 is SQVTM, CDR2 ANQGSEA. The CDR3 has 14 amino acids. CDR3 loop: CSVSIGQGNEKLFF. CDR3 sequence (DNA): TGCAGCGTCTCTATTGGACAGGGGAATGAAAAACTGTTTTTT.

This sequence joins TRBV7-8 and TRBJ1-4; D is unclear. The CDR3 runs to 14 residues. Between the trimmed V and J ends, which lost 7 bases and 0 bases, there was a span of 9 bases. CDR1 is SGHVS, CDR2 FQNEAQ, per germline. Written as DNA, the CDR3 is TGTGCCAGCACTCGCGGGGCAACTAATGAAAAACTGTTTTTT. Translated, it gives CASTRGATNEKLFF.

This clone has just a few counts. This rearrangement joins TRBV5-8 to TRBJ1-2; TRBD1 might be the D (5 bases). V was trimmed by 3 bases and J by 6 bases, leaving 12 bases between them. The CDR3 runs 13 residues. The germline V gene encodes CDR1 SGHTS and CDR2 YDEGEE. CDR3 sequence: CASSYRISDGYTF. CDR3 DNA: TGTGCCAGCAGCTACAGGATTTCGGATGGCTACACCTTC.

The sample holds one count of this clone. V usage is TRBV18 and J usage is TRBJ1-3, with D hard to call. This CDR3 contains 15 residues. The ends were cut back, 5 bases at V and 4 bases at J, with 15 bases in the middle. Germline V gives CDR1 KGHSH, CDR2 LQKENI. As DNA, the CDR3 is TGTGCCAGCTCAATCGGGTTGGAATCCGGAAACACCATATATTTT. Translation gives CASSIGLESGNTIYF.

The chain recombines TRBV7-8 with TRBJ1-1; a weak D match, TRBD1 (6 bases). V dropped 5 bases and J dropped 0 bases, with 19 bases sitting between them. This CDR3 contains 17 residues. Germline assignment: CDR1 SGHVS and CDR2 FQNEAQ. DNA for the CDR3: TGTGCCAGCAGCACTAGATCCCCCGGGACATTGAACACTGAAGCTTTCTTT. This codes for CASSTRSPGTLNTEAFF.

The V call is TRBV6-5, the J call TRBJ1-1; possibly TRBD1 for D (5 bases). The V gene lost 3 bases and the J gene lost 5 bases, with 19 bases spanning the gap. Per the germline V gene, CDR1 is MNHEY and CDR2 is SVGAGI. The length of the CDR3 is 16 residues. The CDR3 nucleotides read TGTGCCAGCAGTTATAGGTTGGCAGGGTGGAGTACTGAAGCTTTCTTT. Residues: CASSYRLAGWSTEAFF.

V is TRBV7-2 and J is TRBJ1-5; 8 bases agree with TRBD1. Germline lookup yields CDR1 SGHTA and CDR2 FQGNSA. The trim removed 5 bases at V and 4 bases at J, leaving 4 bases unmatched. The length of the CDR3 is 14 residues. The DNA of the CDR3 is TGTGCCAGCAGCCGCGGACAGGGAAATCAGCCCCAGCATTTT. Protein: CASSRGQGNQPQHF. Together with reference TRBV7-2 and TRBJ1-5, the CDR3 gives the full variable domain: GAGVSQSPSNKVTEKGKDVELRCDPISGHTALYWYRQSLGQGLEFLIYFQGNSAPDKSGLPSDRFSAERTGGSVSTLTIQRTQQEDSAVYLCASSRGQGNQPQHFGDGTRLSIL.

The chain employs TRBV5-4 and TRBJ1-6; D is unclear. The germline V gene has CDR1 SGHNT and CDR2 YYREEE (reference sequence). Between the trimmed V and J ends, which lost 0 bases and 0 bases, there was a span of 4 bases. There are 15 residues in the CDR3. CDR3 sequence reads: CASSLGSSYNSPLHF. The DNA for the CDR3 is TGTGCCAGCAGCTTGGGGAGCTCCTATAATTCACCCCTCCACTTT.

The V call is TRBV7-3, the J call TRBJ2-1; the D gene is possibly TRBD2 (5 bases). This CDR3 comprises 14 residues. Germline V gene lookup returns CDR1 SGHTA and CDR2 FQGTGA. The ends were cut back, 5 bases at V and 4 bases at J, with 12 bases in the middle. CDR3 sequence reads: CASSLGGLYNEQFF. The CDR3 region has the DNA TGTGCCAGCAGCCTAGGCGGACTGTACAATGAGCAGTTCTTC.